This is a list of T cell receptor beta chains from one sample in a study of T-cell reconstitution after alpha-beta-depleted transplantation in children. MiXCR was run by TCRdb on the PCR reads, yielding one entry per CDR3 protein. Of some 520,000 distinct CDR3 sequences in the sample, approximately 30% were seen once. The sequences come from PBMCs from the stem cell graft donor, collected from the stem cell graft. These receptors all come from a human donor who donated a stem cell graft to a child with aplastic anemia. Each CDR3 is given with its conserved first and last residue. A clone size is listed for some rows: how often the clone was seen (once, few, many), or a class if it is expanded.

j_call: TRBJ2-2; v_call: TRBV12-3/TRBV12-4; clone_size: few; cdr3_aa: CASIPGTFDGELFF
j_call: TRBJ2-3; v_call: TRBV12-3/TRBV12-4; clone_size: .; cdr3_aa: CASSRWGGRVEDTQYF
j_call: TRBJ1-2; v_call: TRBV6-1; clone_size: .; cdr3_aa: CASSPDGQGLRYGYTF
j_call: TRBJ1-1; v_call: TRBV18; clone_size: many; cdr3_aa: CASSPGVNTEAFF
j_call: TRBJ1-1; v_call: TRBV12-3/TRBV12-4; clone_size: .; cdr3_aa: CASSLWGQGAEAFF
j_call: TRBJ1-5; v_call: TRBV5-6; clone_size: .; cdr3_aa: CASSRGPNRGGNQPQHF
j_call: TRBJ2-2; v_call: TRBV9; clone_size: .; cdr3_aa: CASSVVESGELFF
j_call: TRBJ1-4; v_call: TRBV4-3; clone_size: .; cdr3_aa: CASSQEGHLGKKLFF
j_call: TRBJ1-5; v_call: TRBV7-8; clone_size: few; cdr3_aa: CASSPREGQPQHF
j_call: TRBJ2-5; v_call: TRBV11-2; clone_size: .; cdr3_aa: CASSILAQETQYF
j_call: TRBJ1-1; v_call: TRBV29-1; clone_size: few; cdr3_aa: CSARTGNTEAFF
j_call: TRBJ2-7; v_call: TRBV7-2; clone_size: few; cdr3_aa: CASSLVAGYNEQYF
j_call: TRBJ2-3; v_call: TRBV30; clone_size: few; cdr3_aa: CAWSGSAGVSADTQYF
j_call: TRBJ1-2; v_call: TRBV27; clone_size: .; cdr3_aa: CASSFSGGHGYTF
j_call: TRBJ2-1; v_call: TRBV20-1; clone_size: .; cdr3_aa: CSAPGGTRADNEQFF
j_call: TRBJ2-3; v_call: TRBV12-3/TRBV12-4; clone_size: .; cdr3_aa: CASSLSGQGTDTQYF
j_call: TRBJ1-1; v_call: TRBV18; clone_size: many; cdr3_aa: CASSPGGNTEAFF
j_call: TRBJ1-1; v_call: TRBV20-1; clone_size: .; cdr3_aa: CSAREAGLNTEAFF
j_call: TRBJ2-1; v_call: TRBV20-1; clone_size: .; cdr3_aa: CSTKRTSGTNEQFF
j_call: TRBJ1-5; v_call: TRBV4-3; clone_size: .; cdr3_aa: CASSQEWGDQPQHF
j_call: TRBJ2-7; v_call: TRBV6-2/TRBV6-3; clone_size: few; cdr3_aa: CASNLAGSSYEQYF